The entry below gives a single TCR beta chain sequence along with its context. The germline V and J ends were trimmed by 2 bases and 8 bases, with 12 bases remaining between them. Germline-derived CDR1 and CDR2 are DFQATT and SNEGSKA (reference sequence). This CDR3 contains 13 residues. The entry originates in a study of identical twins. TCRdb called the 5' RACE reads again in MiXCR, with one record for every CDR3 protein. The sample shows some 730,000 distinct CDR3 sequences, around a sixth of them seen only once. This same sample was also taken into another study, of T cells expressing NK-cell markers. That report adds: The study sequenced eight donors, seven HCMV-seropositive and one seronegative. Top CD8+ clonotypes included the dominant CD3+CD56+NKG2C+ clonotypes in several donors. Once again these clonotypes came out on top in the CD3+CD56-NKG2C+ fraction of a few donors.

The chain has TRBV20-1 and TRBJ2-2; D is uncertain. Sequences were obtained from PBMCs. This clonotype was obtained from a woman aged 18-35 years in good health. In DNA, the CDR3 is TGCAGTGCTAGAAGTTACCCAGATGGGGAGCTGTTTTTT. It yields the protein CSARSYPDGELFF.